The 18 T cell receptor beta chains in this list originate from one sample, sequenced in a study of early T cells in non-severe SARS-CoV-2 infection. TCRdb passed the 5' RACE reads through MiXCR, listing each CDR3 protein once. This table holds 25,000 to 30,000 distinct CDR3 sequences, about 4.8% found once. The sample comprised whole blood. The source of these receptors is an adult who was a healthcare worker with PCR-confirmed SARS-CoV-2 infection or an uninfected control (not recorded which).

This rearrangement joins TRBV29-1 to TRBJ2-5; D is possibly TRBD1 or TRBD2 (5 bases each). Germline loops: CDR1 SQVTM, CDR2 ANQGSEA. This CDR3 has 14 residues. V was clipped by 4 bases and J by 4 bases, with 16 bases between them. The CDR3 DNA sequence: TGCAGCGTTGGGCGACGGGGCGAGAGAGAGACCCAGTACTTC. This translates into CSVGRRGERETQYF.

This clonotype occurred a few times. This chain connects TRBV4-2 to TRBJ1-1; 7 nucleotides line up with TRBD1. This CDR3 region has 17 residues. V lost 0 bases to trimming and J lost 1 base; unmatched junction nucleotides: 8. Germline CDR1 LGHNA, CDR2 YNFKEQ. DNA for the CDR3: TGTGCCAGCAGCCAAGATTCCGGCGGGACAGCGAACACTGAAGCTTTCTTT. Translating gives CASSQDSGGTANTEAFF.

This clonotype was observed many times. The DNA for the CDR3 is TGTGCCAGCAGACCGTCAGGGGGCCTAGGGAATGAGCAGTTCTTC. This gives the protein CASRPSGGLGNEQFF. The rearrangement links TRBV11-2 to TRBJ2-1; 8 bases align to TRBD1. Trimming cost V 6 bases and J 7 bases; bases outside gene matches: 11. Germline V lookup: CDR1 SGHAT, CDR2 FQNNGV. The CDR3 sequence is 15 residues long.

Many counts were recorded for this clonotype. The CDR3 sequence: CASSLRGRYQETQYF. Written as DNA, the CDR3 is TGTGCCAGCAGCCTCCGGGGCCGGTACCAAGAGACCCAGTACTTC. This chain joins TRBV5-6 and TRBJ2-5; the D gene could be TRBD1 or TRBD2 (5 bases each). Between the trimmed V and J ends, which lost 4 bases and 0 bases, there was a span of 13 bases. This CDR3 contains 15 residues. Germline values: CDR1 SGHDT, CDR2 YYEEEE.

The DNA of the CDR3 is TGTGCCAGCAGCCACCGGGACAGAAATCAGCCCCAGCATTTT. The encoded protein is CASSHRDRNQPQHF. The chain is built from TRBV12-3 or TRBV12-4 and TRBJ1-5, with 7 bases matching TRBD1. V shed 6 bases and J 4 bases; nucleotides not matched to a gene: 6. CDR3 length equals 14 residues.

The sample holds a few counts of this clonotype. The chain carries TRBV5-1 and TRBJ2-1; D possibly matches TRBD1 or TRBD2 (5 bases each). The length of the CDR3 is 15 residues. V was pared by 3 bases and J by 7 bases, with 17 bases between. Per the germline V gene, CDR1 is SGHRS and CDR2 is YFSETQ. CDR3 sequence reads: CASSSGTRQGNEQFF. For the CDR3, the DNA is TGCGCCAGCAGCTCCGGGACCCGGCAAGGAAATGAGCAGTTCTTC.

In its sample, this clonotype was seen many times. The chain is built from TRBV20-1 and TRBJ2-1; no clear D gene. Germline loops: CDR1 DFQATT, CDR2 SNEGSKA (reference sequence). V was clipped by 0 bases and J by 5 bases, with 11 bases between them. The CDR3 loop spans 14 amino acids. CDR3 coding DNA: TGCAGTGCTAGAGAGTGGCGGAGTAACAATGAGCAGTTCTTC. Protein product: CSAREWRSNNEQFF.

This chain connects TRBV7-6 to TRBJ2-7; 7 positions agree with TRBD1. This CDR3 region has 14 residues. Germline CDR1 reads SGHVS; CDR2 reads FNYEAQ. Unmatched junction bases numbered 3, after V lost 1 base and J lost 3 bases. CDR3 nucleotide sequence: TGTGCCAGCAGCTTAGGGCACAGGGGCTACGAGCAGTACTTC. Translated: CASSLGHRGYEQYF.

This clonotype came up a few times. The gene calls are TRBV5-1 and TRBJ2-7; D may be TRBD1 or TRBD2 (5 bases each). Per the germline V gene, CDR1 is SGHRS and CDR2 is YFSETQ. V lost 4 bases and J lost 4, with 12 bases in between. CDR3 length: 13 amino acids. This CDR3 reads CASSTERGYEQYF. CDR3 DNA: TGCGCCAGCAGCACTGAGAGGGGTTACGAGCAGTACTTC.

This clonotype was found a few times. The chain carries TRBV13 and TRBJ1-2; the D is unclear. CDR1 is PRHDT, CDR2 FYEKMQ, per germline (reference sequence). V was clipped by 5 bases and J by 4 bases, with 8 bases between them. The CDR3 has 12 amino acids. CDR3 sequence reads: CASSPQIYGYTF. The CDR3, as DNA: TGTGCCAGCAGCCCCCAAATCTATGGCTACACCTTC.

This clonotype was seen only a few times. V and J are TRBV7-8 and TRBJ1-1, with unresolved D. The V and J ends lost 4 bases and 1 base respectively, with 13 bases between them. The CDR3 has 15 residues. Germline CDR1 is SGHVS and CDR2 is FQNEAQ. The CDR3 region is CASSSRLGSNTEAFF. The CDR3 region has the DNA TGTGCCAGCAGCTCTCGGCTGGGGTCGAACACTGAAGCTTTCTTT.

This clonotype was observed many times. The chain carries TRBV10-3 and TRBJ2-3; weak D call: TRBD2 (5 bases). CDR1 ENHRY and CDR2 SYGVKD come from the germline V gene. V was shortened by 8 bases and J by 4 bases, with 22 bases between the two germline ends. CDR3 size: 16 residues. The CDR3 coding sequence is TGTGCCATCTTAGCGTCTGGCCCCGGGAATTCAGATACGCAGTATTTT. It translates to CAILASGPGNSDTQYF.

This chain connects TRBV18 to TRBJ2-7; 8 bases fit TRBD2. Germline assignment: CDR1 KGHSH and CDR2 LQKENI. The junction had 4 bases not matched to a gene; V was cut back by 1 base and J by 5 bases. This CDR3 comprises 14 residues. CDR3 DNA: TGTGCCAGCTCACCACTGGGACTAGGGGACGAGCAGTACTTC. Translation: CASSPLGLGDEQYF.

This clonotype is labeled as medium-sized. The V call is TRBV13, the J call TRBJ1-1, with a possible D match to TRBD1 (6 bases). Germline V gene data show CDR1 as PRHDT and CDR2 as FYEKMQ (reference sequence). The CDR3 is 14 residues long. V was clipped by 5 bases and J by 4 bases, with 14 bases between them. CDR3 region: CASSPRGVGTEAFF. The CDR3, as DNA: TGTGCCAGCAGCCCTAGGGGGGTAGGCACTGAAGCTTTCTTT.

In its sample, this clonotype was seen many times. The rearrangement joins TRBV6-6 to TRBJ2-7; D is uncertain. CDR3 length: 13 residues. Germline CDR1 is MNHNY and CDR2 is SVGAGI (reference sequence). V dropped 4 bases and J dropped 2 bases, with 9 bases sitting between them. The CDR3 bases are TGTGCCAGCAGTTCCTTCGATACCTACGAGCAGTACTTC. This gives the protein CASSSFDTYEQYF.

In its sample, this clonotype was seen a few times. Just one base apart from a much larger clone, this may be a read error. The V call is TRBV18, the J call TRBJ2-7; 7 bases are a match to TRBD2. J was trimmed by 2 bases and V by 1 base; bases with no gene match: 8. The CDR3 runs to 16 residues. Germline V gene lookup returns CDR1 KGHSH and CDR2 LQKENI. DNA for the CDR3: TGTGCCAGCTCACCACGTCCTGTGGGGGGGGCCTACGAGCAGTACTTC. This codes for CASSPRPVGGAYEQYF.

In regard to this clonotype: A much larger clone lies a single base off, so this may be a read error. The chain joins TRBV11-2 to TRBJ2-7; 7 nucleotides align to TRBD1. The CDR3 length is 13 residues. The ends lost 9 bases at V and 3 bases at J; junction bases unmatched: 8. Looked up from germline, CDR1 is SGHAT and CDR2 is FQNNGV. The CDR3 sequence: CARSQDRVYEQYF. The CDR3 nucleotides read TGTGCCAGAAGTCAAGACAGGGTCTACGAGCAGTACTTC.

The table lists this clonotype with many counts. This chain uses TRBV28 with TRBJ1-3, with TRBD1 as a possible D gene (6 bases). CDR1 is MDHEN, CDR2 SYDVKM, per germline. The CDR3 is 14 residues long. Trimming took off 6 bases at V and 2 bases at J, with 11 bases between the two ends. CDR3 in DNA: TGTGCCAGCAGATTTACAGGGACTGGAAACACCATATATTTT. It translates to CASRFTGTGNTIYF. The complete variable domain, with remaining parts taken from reference TRBV28 and TRBJ1-3, reads DVKVTQSSRYLVKRTGEKVFLECVQDMDHENMFWYRQDPGLGLRLIYFSYDVKMKEKGDIPEGYSVSREKKERFSLILESASTNQTSMYLCASRFTGTGNTIYFGEGSWLTVV.